This TCR beta chain was identified during a study of OX40 agonist ivuxolimab in advanced cancers. In the study overall: Dose-escalation patients suffered from hepatocellular carcinoma, melanoma, renal cell or head and neck cancer.

About this clone itself: The antigen remains undetermined.

This CDR3 comprises 13 residues. Between the trimmed V and J ends, which lost 6 bases and 1 base, there was a span of 6 bases. CDR1 is MNHNS and CDR2 is SASEGT in the germline V gene. Notes on the study in general: Clonal expansion was among the lowest in partial responders at 0.1-3.0 mg/kg, especially CD8+. No antigen was identified for the clonally expanded peripheral T cells. At 0.1 to 3.0 mg/kg and by week 6, CD4+ and CD8+ T cells in the blood had expanded clonally.

Libraries were prepared by immunoSEQ multiplex PCR; TCRdb keeps only in-frame clonotypes and omits some of them. The sample records over 35,000 clones, more than 75% being singletons. The rearrangement links TRBV6-1 to TRBJ2-2; tentative D call: TRBD1 (5 bases). The source is an adult with an advanced solid tumor such as melanoma, head and neck, liver or kidney cancer. This specimen consisted of CD4+ or CD8+ T cells sorted from blood, obtained in a trial of the OX40 agonist ivuxolimab. This chain's CDR3 is CASSTGNTGELFF. CDR3 bases: TGTGCCAGCAGCACAGGGAACACCGGGGAGCTGTTTTTT.